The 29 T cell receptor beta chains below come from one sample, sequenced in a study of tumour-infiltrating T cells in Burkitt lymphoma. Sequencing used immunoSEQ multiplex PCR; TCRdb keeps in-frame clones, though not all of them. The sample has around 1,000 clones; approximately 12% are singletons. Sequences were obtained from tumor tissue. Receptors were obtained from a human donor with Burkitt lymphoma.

The CDR3 spells CASSLVAGNTEAFF. CDR3 nucleotides: TGTGCCAGCAGCTTAGTCGCGGGGAACACTGAAGCTTTCTTT. The gene calls are TRBV7-8 and TRBJ1-1; no clear D. The CDR3 runs to 14 residues. Trimming took off 1 base at V and 1 base at J, with 7 bases between the two ends. The germline gives CDR1 SGHVS, CDR2 FQNEAQ. Combining the CDR3 with reference TRBV7-8 and TRBJ1-1 gives the whole variable domain GAGVSQSPRYKVAKRGQDVALRCDPISGHVSLFWYQQALGQGPEFLTYFQNEAQLDKSGLPSDRFFAERPEGSVSTLKIQRTQQEDSAVYLCASSLVAGNTEAFFGQGTRLTVV.

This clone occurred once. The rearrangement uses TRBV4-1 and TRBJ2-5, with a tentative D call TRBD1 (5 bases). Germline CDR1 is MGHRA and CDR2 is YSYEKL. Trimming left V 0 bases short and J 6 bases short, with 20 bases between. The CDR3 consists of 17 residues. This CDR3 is CASSQEQAGRGRKTQYF. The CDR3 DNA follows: TGCGCCAGCAGCCAAGAGCAGGCAGGGCGAGGTCGAAAGACCCAGTACTTC.

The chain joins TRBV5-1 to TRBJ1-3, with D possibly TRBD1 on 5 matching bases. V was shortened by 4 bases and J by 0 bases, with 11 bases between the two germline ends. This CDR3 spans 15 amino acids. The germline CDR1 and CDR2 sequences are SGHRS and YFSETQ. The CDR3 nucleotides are TGCGCCAGCAGCCAGGGACCGAGCTCTGGAAACACCATATATTTT. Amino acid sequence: CASSQGPSSGNTIYF.

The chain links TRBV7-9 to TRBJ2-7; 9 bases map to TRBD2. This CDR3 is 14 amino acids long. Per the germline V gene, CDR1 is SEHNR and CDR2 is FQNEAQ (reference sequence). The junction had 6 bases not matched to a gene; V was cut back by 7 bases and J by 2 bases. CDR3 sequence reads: CASNLASGAYEQYF. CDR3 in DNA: TGTGCCAGCAATTTGGCTAGCGGGGCCTACGAGCAGTACTTC.

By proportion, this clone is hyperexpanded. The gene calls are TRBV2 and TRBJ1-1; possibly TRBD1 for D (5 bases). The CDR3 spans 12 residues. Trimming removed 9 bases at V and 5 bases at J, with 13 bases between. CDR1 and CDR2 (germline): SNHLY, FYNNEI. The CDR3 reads CARQTGGTEAFF. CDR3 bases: TGTGCCAGACAAACAGGAGGTACTGAAGCTTTCTTT.

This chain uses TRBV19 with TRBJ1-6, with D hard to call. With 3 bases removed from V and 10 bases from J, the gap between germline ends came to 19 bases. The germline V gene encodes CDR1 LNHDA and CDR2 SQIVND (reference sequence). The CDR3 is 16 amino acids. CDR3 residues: CASSIMRPSVGSPLHF. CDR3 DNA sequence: TGTGCCAGTAGTATCATGAGACCCAGCGTGGGATCACCCCTCCACTTT.

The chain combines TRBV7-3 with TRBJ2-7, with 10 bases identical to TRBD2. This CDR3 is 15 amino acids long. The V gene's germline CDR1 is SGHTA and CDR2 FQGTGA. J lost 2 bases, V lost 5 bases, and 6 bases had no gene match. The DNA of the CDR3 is TGTGCCAGCAGCCTCCAAGCGGGAGGGACCTACGAGCAGTACTTC. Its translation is CASSLQAGGTYEQYF.

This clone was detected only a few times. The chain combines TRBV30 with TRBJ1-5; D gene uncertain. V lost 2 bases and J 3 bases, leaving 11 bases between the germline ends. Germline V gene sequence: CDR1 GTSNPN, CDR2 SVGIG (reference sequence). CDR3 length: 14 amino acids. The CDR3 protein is CAWSWRTDNQPQHF. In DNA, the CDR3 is TGTGCCTGGAGTTGGAGAACAGACAATCAGCCCCAGCATTTT. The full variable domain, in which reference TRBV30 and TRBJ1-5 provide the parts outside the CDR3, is SQTIHQWPATLVQPVGSPLSLECTVEGTSNPNLYWYRQAAGRGLQLLFYSVGIGQISSEVPQNLSASRPQDRQFILSSKKLLLSDSGFYLCAWSWRTDNQPQHFGDGTRLSIL.

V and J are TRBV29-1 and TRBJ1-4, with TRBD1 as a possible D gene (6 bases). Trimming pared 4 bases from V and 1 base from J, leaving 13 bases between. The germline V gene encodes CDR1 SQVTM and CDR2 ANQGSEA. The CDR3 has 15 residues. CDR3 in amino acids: CSVGGGKGTNEKLFF. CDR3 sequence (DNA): TGCAGCGTTGGAGGGGGGAAAGGAACTAATGAAAAACTGTTTTTT.

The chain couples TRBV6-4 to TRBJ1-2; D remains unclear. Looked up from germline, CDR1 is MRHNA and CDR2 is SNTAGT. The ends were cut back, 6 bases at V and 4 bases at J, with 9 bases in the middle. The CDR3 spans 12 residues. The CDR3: CASSPFIYGYTF. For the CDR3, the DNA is TGTGCCAGCAGCCCTTTCATCTATGGCTACACCTTC.

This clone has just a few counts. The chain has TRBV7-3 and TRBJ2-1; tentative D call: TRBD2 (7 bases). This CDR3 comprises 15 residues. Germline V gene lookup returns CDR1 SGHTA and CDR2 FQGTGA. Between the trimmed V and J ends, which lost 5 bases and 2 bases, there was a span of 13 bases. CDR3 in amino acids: CASSPWGGPYNEQFF. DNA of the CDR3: TGTGCCAGCAGCCCCTGGGGGGGGCCCTACAATGAGCAGTTCTTC.

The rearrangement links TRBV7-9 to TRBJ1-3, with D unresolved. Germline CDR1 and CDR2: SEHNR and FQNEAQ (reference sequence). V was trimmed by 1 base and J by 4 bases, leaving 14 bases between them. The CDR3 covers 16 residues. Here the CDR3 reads CASSLVEGRPGNTIYF. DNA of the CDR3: TGTGCCAGCAGCTTAGTAGAAGGGCGTCCAGGAAACACCATATATTTT.

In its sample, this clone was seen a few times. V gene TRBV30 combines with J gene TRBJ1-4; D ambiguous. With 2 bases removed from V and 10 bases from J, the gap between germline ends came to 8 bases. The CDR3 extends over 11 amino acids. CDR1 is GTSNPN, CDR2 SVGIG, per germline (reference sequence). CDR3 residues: CAWSSGGKLFF. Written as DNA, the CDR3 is TGTGCCTGGAGTTCGGGTGGAAAACTGTTTTTT.

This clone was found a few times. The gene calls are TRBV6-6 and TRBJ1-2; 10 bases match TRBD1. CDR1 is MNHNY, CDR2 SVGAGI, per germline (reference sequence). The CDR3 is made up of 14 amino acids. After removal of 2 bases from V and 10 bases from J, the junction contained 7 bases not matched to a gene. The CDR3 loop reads CASSYRAGTGAYTF. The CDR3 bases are TGTGCCAGCAGTTACCGCGCTGGGACAGGGGCCTACACCTTC.

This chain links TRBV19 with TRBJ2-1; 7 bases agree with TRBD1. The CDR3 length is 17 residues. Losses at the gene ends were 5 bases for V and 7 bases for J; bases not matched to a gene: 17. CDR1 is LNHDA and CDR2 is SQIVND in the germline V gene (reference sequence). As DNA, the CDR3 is TGTGCCAGTAGTCGCCAAACCGGGACAGCGAACGCTAATGAGCAGTTCTTC. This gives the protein CASSRQTGTANANEQFF.

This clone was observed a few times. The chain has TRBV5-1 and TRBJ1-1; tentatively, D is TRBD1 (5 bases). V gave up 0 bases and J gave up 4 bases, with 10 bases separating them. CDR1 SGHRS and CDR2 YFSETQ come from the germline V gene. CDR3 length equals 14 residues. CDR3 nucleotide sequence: TGCGCCAGCAGCTTGGGGGACCGCCTCACTGAAGCTTTCTTT. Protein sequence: CASSLGDRLTEAFF.

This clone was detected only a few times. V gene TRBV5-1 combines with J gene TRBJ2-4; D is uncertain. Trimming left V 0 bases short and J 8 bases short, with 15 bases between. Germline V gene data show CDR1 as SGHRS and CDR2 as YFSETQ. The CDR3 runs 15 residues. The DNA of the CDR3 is TGCGCCAGCAGCTTGGATGGGCGAAAGCAGGACATTCAGTACTTC. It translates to CASSLDGRKQDIQYF.

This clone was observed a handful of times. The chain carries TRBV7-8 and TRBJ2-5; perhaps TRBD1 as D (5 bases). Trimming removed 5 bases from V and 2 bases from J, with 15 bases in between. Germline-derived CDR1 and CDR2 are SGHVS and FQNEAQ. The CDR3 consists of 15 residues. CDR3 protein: CASSLGVSRQETQYF. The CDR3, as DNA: TGTGCCAGCAGCCTAGGGGTTTCACGGCAAGAGACCCAGTACTTC.

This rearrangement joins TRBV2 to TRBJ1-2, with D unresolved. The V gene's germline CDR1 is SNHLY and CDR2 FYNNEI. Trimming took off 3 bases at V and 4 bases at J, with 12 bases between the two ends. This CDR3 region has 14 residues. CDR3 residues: CASSENVAGYGYTF. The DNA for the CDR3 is TGTGCCAGCAGTGAGAACGTGGCAGGCTATGGCTACACCTTC.

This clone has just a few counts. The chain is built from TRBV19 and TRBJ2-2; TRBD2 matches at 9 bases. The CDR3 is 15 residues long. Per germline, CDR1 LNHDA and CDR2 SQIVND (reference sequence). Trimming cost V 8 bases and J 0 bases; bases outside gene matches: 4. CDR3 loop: CASHLAGANTGELFF. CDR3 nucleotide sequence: TGTGCCAGTCACTTAGCGGGGGCGAACACCGGGGAGCTGTTTTTT.

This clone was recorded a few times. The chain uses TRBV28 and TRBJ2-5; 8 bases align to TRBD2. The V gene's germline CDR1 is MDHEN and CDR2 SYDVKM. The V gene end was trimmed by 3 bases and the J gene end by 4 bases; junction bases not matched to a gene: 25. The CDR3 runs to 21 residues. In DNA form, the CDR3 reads TGTGCCAGCAGTTTTCCGGCGACAGACGATTCTGCTAGCGGGCGAAGAGAGACCCAGTACTTC. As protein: CASSFPATDDSASGRRETQYF. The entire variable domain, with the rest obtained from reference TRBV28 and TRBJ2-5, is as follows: DVKVTQSSRYLVKRTGEKVFLECVQDMDHENMFWYRQDPGLGLRLIYFSYDVKMKEKGDIPEGYSVSREKKERFSLILESASTNQTSMYLCASSFPATDDSASGRRETQYFGPGTRLLVL.

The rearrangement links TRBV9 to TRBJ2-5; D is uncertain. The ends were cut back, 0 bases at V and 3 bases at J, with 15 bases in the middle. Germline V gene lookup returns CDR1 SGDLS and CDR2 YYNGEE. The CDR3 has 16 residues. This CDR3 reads CASSVAPNSLKETQYF. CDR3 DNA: TGTGCCAGCAGCGTAGCCCCAAACAGCCTTAAAGAGACCCAGTACTTC.

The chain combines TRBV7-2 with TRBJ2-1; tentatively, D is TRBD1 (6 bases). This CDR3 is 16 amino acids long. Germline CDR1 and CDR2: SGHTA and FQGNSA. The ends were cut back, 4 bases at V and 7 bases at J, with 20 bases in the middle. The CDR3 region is CASSSEVRGSGNEQFF. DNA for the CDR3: TGTGCCAGCAGCTCGGAGGTTAGGGGGAGCGGAAATGAGCAGTTCTTC.

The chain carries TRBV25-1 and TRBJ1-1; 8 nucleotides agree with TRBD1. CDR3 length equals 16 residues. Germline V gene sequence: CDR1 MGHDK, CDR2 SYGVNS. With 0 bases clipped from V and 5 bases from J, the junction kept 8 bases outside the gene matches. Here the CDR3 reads CASSEYRGPVVTEAFF. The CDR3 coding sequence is TGTGCCAGCAGTGAATACAGGGGGCCTGTGGTGACTGAAGCTTTCTTT.

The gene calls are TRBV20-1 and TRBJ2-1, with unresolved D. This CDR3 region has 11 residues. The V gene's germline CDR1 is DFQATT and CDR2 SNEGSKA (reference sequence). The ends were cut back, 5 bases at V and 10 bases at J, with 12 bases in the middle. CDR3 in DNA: TGCAGTGCTGAGAGACGTGGAGAGCAGTTCTTC. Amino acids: CSAERRGEQFF.

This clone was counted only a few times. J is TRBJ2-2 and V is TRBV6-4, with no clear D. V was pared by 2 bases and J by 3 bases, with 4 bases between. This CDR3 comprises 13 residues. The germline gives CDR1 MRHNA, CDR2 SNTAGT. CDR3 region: CASSDGDTGELFF. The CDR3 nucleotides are TGTGCCAGCAGTGACGGGGACACCGGGGAGCTGTTTTTT.

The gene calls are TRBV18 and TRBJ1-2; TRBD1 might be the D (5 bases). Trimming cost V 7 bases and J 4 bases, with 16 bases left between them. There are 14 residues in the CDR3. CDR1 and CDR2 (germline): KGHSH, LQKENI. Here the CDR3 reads CASYDPGDGYGYTF. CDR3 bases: TGTGCCAGCTACGACCCCGGGGACGGCTATGGCTACACCTTC.

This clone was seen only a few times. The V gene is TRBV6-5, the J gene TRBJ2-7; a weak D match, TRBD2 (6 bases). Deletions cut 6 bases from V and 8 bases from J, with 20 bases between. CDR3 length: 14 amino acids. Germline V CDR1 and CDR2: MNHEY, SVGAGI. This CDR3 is CASRGTREWEKQYF. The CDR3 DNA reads TGTGCCAGCAGGGGAACGCGGGAATGGGAAAAGCAGTACTTC.

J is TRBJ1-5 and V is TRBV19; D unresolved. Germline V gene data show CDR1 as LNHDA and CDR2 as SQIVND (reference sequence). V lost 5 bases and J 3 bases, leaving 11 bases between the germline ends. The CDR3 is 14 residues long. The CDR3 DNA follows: TGTGCCAGTAGTGCTCTCCGGGACAATCAGCCCCAGCATTTT. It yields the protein CASSALRDNQPQHF.